This entry concerns a single TCR beta chain. The antigen remains undetermined. The time point was: late sampling 161 to 241 days after vaccination in a few convalescent patients. This sample's treatment: roughly 11-day PBMC culture with coronavirus spike peptide pools or control peptides (ViraFEST assay). The data stem from a study of vaccination and CD4 T cells after COVID-19. On the study more broadly: Between diagnosis and the drawing of post-COVID samples lay a median roughly 100 days (range 35 to 161). The peptides that stimulated the cells were overlapping spike peptides from SARS-CoV-2, HCoV-NL63, HCoV-OC43 and HCoV-229E.

At the Johns Hopkins FTIC core, DNA taken from cultured CD4+ T cells was sequenced by way of the Oncomine TCR Beta short-read assay. From CD4+ T cells that had been cultured, genomic DNA was extracted. MiXCR, run by TCRdb on the PCR reads, gives a single entry per CDR3 protein. The table records roughly 25,000 distinct CDR3 sequences, about 31% of them present only once. Germline V CDR1 and CDR2: LNHNV, YYDKDF (reference sequence). This CDR3 comprises 12 residues. V shed 0 bases and J shed 5 bases, with 4 bases lying between them. The V and J genes are TRBV15 and TRBJ2-5; D is undetermined. The source is a human donor who had recovered from COVID-19. The sample in question was CD4+ T cells from blood, cultured in vitro, obtained about 7 months after SARS-CoV-2 vaccination. In DNA form, the CDR3 reads TGTGCCACCAGCAGAGATTGGGAGACCCAGTACTTC. It encodes CATSRDWETQYF.